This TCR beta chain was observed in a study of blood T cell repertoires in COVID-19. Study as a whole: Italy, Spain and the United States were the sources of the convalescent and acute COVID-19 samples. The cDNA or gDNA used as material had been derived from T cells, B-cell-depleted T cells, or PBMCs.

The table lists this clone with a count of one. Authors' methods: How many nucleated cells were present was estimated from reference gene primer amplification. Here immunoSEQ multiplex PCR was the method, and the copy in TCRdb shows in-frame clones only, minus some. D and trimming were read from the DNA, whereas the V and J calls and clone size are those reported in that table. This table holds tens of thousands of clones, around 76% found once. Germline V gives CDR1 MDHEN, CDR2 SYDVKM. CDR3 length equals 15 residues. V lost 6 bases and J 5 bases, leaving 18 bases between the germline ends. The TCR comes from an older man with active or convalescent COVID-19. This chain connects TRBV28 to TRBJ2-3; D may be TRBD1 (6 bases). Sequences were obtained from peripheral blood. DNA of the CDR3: TGTGCCAGCAGCCAAATGGGAAGAGGGGGAGATACGCAGTATTTT. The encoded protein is CASSQMGRGGDTQYF.